The 32 T cell receptor beta chains below were found in one sample sequenced in a study of T cells in Graves' hyperthyroidism and ophthalmopathy. From RNA transcripts, TCR beta CDR3 regions were amplified. The HTBI primer set served for first-round RT-PCR of the TCR CDR3. TCRdb reprocessed the multiplex PCR reads via MiXCR and lists one record per CDR3 protein. The sample includes approximately 710,000 distinct CDR3 sequences, 17% of them seen just once. The sample consisted of blood. The receptor source for this set is a man over 45 with Graves' hyperthyroidism.

This clonotype was found a few times. The genes are TRBV12-3 or TRBV12-4 and TRBJ1-4; a weak D match, TRBD1 (5 bases). V was clipped by 3 bases and J by 0 bases, with 23 bases between them. The CDR3 runs 20 residues. CDR3 DNA: TGTGCCAGCAGTTTCTACTCGCCGACAGTCACACCTGCAACTAATGAAAAACTGTTTTTT. Translated: CASSFYSPTVTPATNEKLFF.

The chain has TRBV5-4 and TRBJ1-2; D is perhaps TRBD1 (5 bases). CDR1 is SGHNT, CDR2 YYREEE, per germline (reference sequence). This CDR3 comprises 18 residues. Trimming removed 3 bases at V and 3 bases at J, with 24 bases between. CDR3 bases: TGTGCCAGCAGCTCCGAACGCCGAACGACGCTCAGGGACTATGGCTACACCTTC. It codes for CASSSERRTTLRDYGYTF.

This clonotype was seen at least ten times. V is TRBV28 and J is TRBJ2-7; D gene ambiguous. V lost 7 bases and J 0 bases, leaving 13 bases between the germline ends. The CDR3 consists of 14 residues. Germline assignment: CDR1 MDHEN and CDR2 SYDVKM. For the CDR3, the DNA is TGTGCCAGCACCCCCGACCATCCCTCCTACGAGCAGTACTTC. Translating gives CASTPDHPSYEQYF.

As to this clonotype: Given a much more abundant clone one base away, this may be a read error. The chain couples TRBV20-1 to TRBJ2-5, with 8 bases matching TRBD1. V dropped 6 bases and J dropped 7; count of bases not matched to a gene: 16. This CDR3 has 15 residues. CDR1 and CDR2 from the germline V gene are DFQATT and SNEGSKA (reference sequence). The CDR3 spells CSASSSRGRIGTQYF. CDR3 in DNA: TGCAGTGCCTCCTCGTCCAGGGGGCGAATAGGGACCCAGTACTTC.

This clonotype appeared a few times. The chain employs TRBV9 and TRBJ1-2; D is ambiguous. V lost 0 bases and J 1 base, leaving 4 bases between the germline ends. This CDR3 has 13 amino acids. CDR1 is SGDLS, CDR2 YYNGEE, per germline. This CDR3 is CASSVEGNYGYTF. CDR3 in DNA: TGTGCCAGCAGCGTAGAGGGTAACTATGGCTACACCTTC.

V is TRBV9 and J is TRBJ1-2; D perhaps matches TRBD1 (5 bases). The germline V gene encodes CDR1 SGDLS and CDR2 YYNGEE. The CDR3 covers 15 residues. V was trimmed by 0 bases and J by 0 bases, leaving 9 bases between them. The CDR3 loop reads CASSVEGGANYGYTF. The CDR3 DNA is TGTGCCAGCAGCGTAGAAGGAGGGGCTAACTATGGCTACACCTTC.

This chain connects TRBV5-1 to TRBJ1-2; D is unresolved. Germline V gene data show CDR1 as SGHRS and CDR2 as YFSETQ. V was trimmed by 0 bases and J by 9 bases, leaving 9 bases between them. The CDR3 has 12 amino acids. CDR3 sequence (DNA): TGCGCCAGCAGCTTGGCCGGAGTTCGCTACACCTTC. It yields the protein CASSLAGVRYTF.

This clonotype was recorded at least ten times. The chain links TRBV28 to TRBJ2-7; 10 nucleotides line up with TRBD2. The germline V gene encodes CDR1 MDHEN and CDR2 SYDVKM. V lost 6 bases and J lost 3; bases outside the gene matches: 2. This CDR3 is 13 amino acids long. CDR3 sequence reads: CASRPSGSYEQYF. In DNA, the CDR3 is TGTGCCAGCAGACCTAGCGGGAGCTACGAGCAGTACTTC.

This clonotype was detected ten times or more. The chain couples TRBV2 to TRBJ1-1, with a tentative D call TRBD1 (5 bases). The CDR3 sequence is 14 residues long. Germline V CDR1 and CDR2: SNHLY, FYNNEI. Deletions cut 6 bases from V and 2 bases from J, with 13 bases between. The DNA of the CDR3 is TGTGCCAGCAGCTATGAGGGGCGAAACACTGAAGCTTTCTTT. The encoded protein is CASSYEGRNTEAFF. Using reference TRBV2 and TRBJ1-1 for the parts outside the CDR3, the full variable domain is EPEVTQTPSHQVTQMGQEVILRCVPISNHLYFYWYRQILGQKVEFLVSFYNNEISEKSEIFDDQFSVERPDGSNFTLKIRSTKLEDSAMYFCASSYEGRNTEAFFGQGTRLTVV.

This clonotype has only a few counts. The CDR3 loop is CASSFSGRNHNEQFF. The CDR3 bases are TGTGCCAGCAGTTTCAGCGGGAGAAACCACAATGAGCAGTTCTTC. The rearrangement links TRBV12-3 or TRBV12-4 to TRBJ2-1, with TRBD2 matching over 8 bases. Trimming removed 3 bases from V and 5 bases from J; junction bases left unmatched: 6. CDR3 length equals 15 residues.

In its sample, this clonotype was seen many times. The chain links TRBV5-5 to TRBJ2-1, with D perhaps being TRBD1 or TRBD2 (5 bases each). Germline V gives CDR1 SGHKS, CDR2 YYEKEE (reference sequence). Trimming took 4 bases from V and 8 from J, leaving 10 bases between them. The CDR3 runs 12 residues. The CDR3 sequence: CASSLGTDEQFF. For the CDR3, the DNA is TGTGCCAGCAGCCTTGGGACGGATGAGCAGTTCTTC.

This clonotype was counted only a few times. The V gene is TRBV15, the J gene TRBJ2-3; 9 bases agree with TRBD2. This CDR3 comprises 15 residues. Germline CDR1 is LNHNV and CDR2 is YYDKDF (reference sequence). V trimming: 4 bases; J trimming: 5 bases; junction bases outside the gene matches: 7. The CDR3 DNA reads TGTGCCACCAGCAAAGGCCTACTAGCGGGAGATACGCAGTATTTT. Protein: CATSKGLLAGDTQYF.

Of note for this clonotype: One base away lies a much larger clone, so this may be a sequencing read error. V gene TRBV3-1 combines with J gene TRBJ2-1; 9 bases align to TRBD2. The CDR3 is 15 residues long. The ends lost 8 bases at V and 7 bases at J; junction bases unmatched: 12. In germline, CDR1 is LGHDT, CDR2 YNNKEL (reference sequence). The CDR3 sequence is CASGGTGGRANEQFF. The CDR3 DNA is TGTGCCAGCGGGGGGACTGGCGGGAGGGCAAATGAGCAGTTCTTC.

This clonotype was seen just once. Relative to the germline gene, one junction end is altered; a read error may explain this. This sequence joins TRBV30 and TRBJ2-3; the D gene is possibly TRBD1 (7 bases). This CDR3 contains 14 residues. CDR1 and CDR2 from the germline V gene are GTSNPN and SVGIG (reference sequence). The CDR3 coding sequence is TGTGCCTGGAGAGATCAGGGGGGACCAGATACGCAGTGTTTT. Translating it yields CAWRDQGGPDTQCF.

The sample holds many counts of this clonotype. The genes are TRBV7-8 and TRBJ1-4; 7 nucleotides match TRBD1. Unmatched junction bases numbered 9, after V lost 0 bases and J lost 5 bases. The germline CDR1 and CDR2 sequences are SGHVS and FQNEAQ. The CDR3 sequence is 17 residues long. CDR3 bases: TGTGCCAGCAGCTTAGCCTTTTTACAGGGGTTCAATGAAAAACTGTTTTTT. As protein: CASSLAFLQGFNEKLFF.

The chain employs TRBV7-9 and TRBJ2-5; D is possibly TRBD2 (6 bases). V lost 7 bases and J lost 6, with 15 bases in between. Germline CDR1 and CDR2: SEHNR and FQNEAQ (reference sequence). CDR3 length equals 13 residues. The CDR3 DNA follows: TGTGCCAGCAATTCGGGGGAGTGGCAGACCCAGTACTTC. Translation gives CASNSGEWQTQYF.

This clonotype occurred a few times. The CDR3 DNA reads TGTGCCAGCAGTTTACAACTAGCGGGAGTCCATGAGCAGTTCTTC. It encodes CASSLQLAGVHEQFF. V is TRBV6-1 and J is TRBJ2-1, with TRBD2 matching over 11 bases. Looked up from germline, CDR1 is MNHNS and CDR2 is SASEGT. The CDR3 sequence is 15 residues long. V dropped 5 bases and J dropped 8; count of bases not matched to a gene: 8.

This clonotype was detected only once. V is TRBV29-1 and J is TRBJ2-7, with D perhaps being TRBD1 or TRBD2 (5 bases each). This CDR3 spans 11 amino acids. CDR1 SQVTM and CDR2 ANQGSEA come from the germline V gene. V was shortened by 4 bases and J by 5 bases, with 9 bases between the two germline ends. This chain's CDR3 is CSVGEGHEQYF. CDR3 nucleotides: TGCAGCGTTGGTGAGGGACACGAGCAGTACTTC.

This clonotype has ten or more counts. The rearrangement links TRBV27 to TRBJ2-7; 12 positions match TRBD2. Trimming took 4 bases from V and 4 from J; bases not matched to a gene: 5. The V gene's germline CDR1 is MNHEY and CDR2 SMNVEV (reference sequence). This CDR3 comprises 15 residues. CDR3 coding DNA: TGTGCCAGCAGTTCCTCAACTAGCGGGAGGTACGAGCAGTACTTC. Its translation is CASSSSTSGRYEQYF.

This clonotype was seen repeatedly, ten times or more. The chain combines TRBV10-1 with TRBJ2-7; a possible D gene is TRBD2 (5 bases). The germline CDR1 and CDR2 sequences are WNHNN and SYGVQD (reference sequence). V was clipped by 0 bases and J by 5 bases, with 11 bases between them. The CDR3 is made up of 14 amino acids. The CDR3 spells CASSESRTSHEQYF. The CDR3 DNA is TGCGCCAGCAGTGAGTCGAGGACTTCTCACGAGCAGTACTTC.

The sample holds a few counts of this clonotype. The rearrangement links TRBV30 to TRBJ1-1; D call uncertain. CDR3 size: 13 residues. The V gene lost 3 bases and the J gene lost 1 base, with 9 bases spanning the gap. In germline, CDR1 is GTSNPN, CDR2 SVGIG (reference sequence). The CDR3 DNA sequence: TGTGCCTGGAGGGTCTCGGGGAACACTGAAGCTTTCTTT. Amino acid sequence: CAWRVSGNTEAFF.

The rearrangement links TRBV28 to TRBJ2-1; weak D call: TRBD1 (5 bases). The CDR3 is made up of 15 amino acids. The germline CDR1 and CDR2 sequences are MDHEN and SYDVKM. Trimming stripped 5 bases from V and 3 bases from J, with 14 bases between. In DNA, the CDR3 is TGTGCCAGCAGTCTCGACAAACAGGACTACAATGAGCAGTTCTTC. Its translation is CASSLDKQDYNEQFF.

Many counts were recorded for this clonotype. V is TRBV29-1 and J is TRBJ1-1; no reliable D call. This CDR3 is 14 amino acids long. Between the trimmed V and J ends, which lost 7 bases and 5 bases, there was a span of 20 bases. Germline V lookup: CDR1 SQVTM, CDR2 ANQGSEA. CDR3 residues: CSALAPGEGTEAFF. The CDR3 region has the DNA TGCAGCGCCTTGGCTCCCGGGGAAGGTACTGAAGCTTTCTTT.

The V call is TRBV18, the J call TRBJ2-7; 9 bases are shared with TRBD2. Germline CDR1 KGHSH, CDR2 LQKENI. V lost 1 base, J lost 2 bases, and 3 bases stayed unmatched. CDR3 length: 15 residues. The CDR3 loop reads CASSPRAGGAYEQYF. CDR3 coding DNA: TGTGCCAGCTCACCACGGGCGGGAGGGGCCTACGAGCAGTACTTC. Based on the CDR3 plus reference TRBV18 and TRBJ2-7, the full variable domain is NAGVMQNPRHLVRRRGQEARLRCSPMKGHSHVYWYRQLPEEGLKFMVYLQKENIIDESGMPKERFSAEFPKEGPSILRIQQVVRGDSAAYFCASSPRAGGAYEQYFGPGTRLTVT.

This clonotype has ten or more counts. The junction does not match germline at one end; this may be a read error. This chain joins TRBV5-1 and TRBJ2-2; TRBD1 is a possible D gene (5 bases). Per germline, CDR1 SGHRS and CDR2 YFSETQ. This CDR3 spans 14 amino acids. The CDR3 loop reads CASSLQENTGELFF. The CDR3 bases are TGTGCCAGCAGCTTACAGGAAAACACCGGGGAGCTGTTTTTT. Variable domain in full (rest from reference TRBV5-1 and TRBJ2-2): KAGVTQTPRYLIKTRGQQVTLSCSPISGHRSVSWYQQTPGQGLQFLFEYFSETQRNKGNFPGRFSGRQFSNSRSEMNVSTLELGDSALYLCASSLQENTGELFFGEGSRLTVL.

J is TRBJ2-3 and V is TRBV5-4; TRBD1 matches 8 bases. The CDR3 runs 17 residues. V lost 4 bases, J lost 0 bases, and 10 bases stayed unmatched. Germline CDR1 and CDR2: SGHNT and YYREEE (reference sequence). The CDR3 region is CASSRGTGILSTDTQYF. In DNA, the CDR3 is TGTGCCAGCAGCCGTGGGACAGGAATCCTTAGCACAGATACGCAGTATTTT.

This clonotype was seen ten or more times. V gene TRBV28 combines with J gene TRBJ1-2, with D tentatively TRBD1 (6 bases). CDR1 is MDHEN and CDR2 is SYDVKM in the germline V gene. The CDR3 runs to 12 residues. V lost 6 bases and J 4 bases, leaving 9 bases between the germline ends. The CDR3 loop is CASSLDSYGYTF. CDR3 sequence (DNA): TGTGCCAGCAGCTTGGACAGCTATGGCTACACCTTC.

This clonotype was counted ten times or more. The chain is built from TRBV28 and TRBJ2-7; TRBD1 is a possible D gene (6 bases). The CDR3 sequence is 11 residues long. Trimming removed 11 bases from V and 1 base from J, with 9 bases in between. Germline V gives CDR1 MDHEN, CDR2 SYDVKM. CDR3 residues: CAVDSSYEQYF. The CDR3 DNA is TGTGCCGTGGACAGTTCCTACGAGCAGTACTTC. The variable domain in full, with the rest retrieved from reference TRBV28 and TRBJ2-7, is DVKVTQSSRYLVKRTGEKVFLECVQDMDHENMFWYRQDPGLGLRLIYFSYDVKMKEKGDIPEGYSVSREKKERFSLILESASTNQTSMYLCAVDSSYEQYFGPGTRLTVT.

This clonotype was found many times. This chain uses TRBV9 with TRBJ2-7; tentative D call: TRBD2 (6 bases). The V end was cut by 1 base, the J end by 6 bases, with 17 bases between. Germline V gene data show CDR1 as SGDLS and CDR2 as YYNGEE. The CDR3 spans 15 residues. The DNA of the CDR3 is TGTGCCAGCAGCGTATGGGGGACGGGAGTTAGCGAGCAGTACTTC. The encoded protein is CASSVWGTGVSEQYF.

This clonotype came up many times. The chain links TRBV2 to TRBJ1-1; tentatively, D is TRBD1 (6 bases). CDR1 SNHLY and CDR2 FYNNEI come from the germline V gene. The CDR3 totals 13 residues. V was pared by 6 bases and J by 2 bases, with 10 bases between. CDR3 protein: CASSRDINTEAFF. For the CDR3, the DNA is TGTGCCAGCAGCCGGGACATTAACACTGAAGCTTTCTTT. Full variable domain (outside the CDR3, taken from reference TRBV2 and TRBJ1-1): EPEVTQTPSHQVTQMGQEVILRCVPISNHLYFYWYRQILGQKVEFLVSFYNNEISEKSEIFDDQFSVERPDGSNFTLKIRSTKLEDSAMYFCASSRDINTEAFFGQGTRLTVV.

The chain joins TRBV19 to TRBJ1-1; 8 bases fit TRBD1. CDR1 is LNHDA and CDR2 is SQIVND in the germline V gene (reference sequence). V shed 7 bases and J 3 bases; nucleotides not matched to a gene: 16. The CDR3 length is 17 residues. CDR3 nucleotide sequence: TGTGCCAGTACCCTACTAGGCAGGGGGCGGTTGTACACTGAAGCTTTCTTT. Protein: CASTLLGRGRLYTEAFF.

This chain uses TRBV28 with TRBJ2-1, with TRBD2 identical over 9 bases. CDR1 MDHEN and CDR2 SYDVKM come from the germline V gene. V shed 7 bases and J 3 bases; nucleotides not matched to a gene: 10. CDR3 size: 16 residues. CDR3 sequence (DNA): TGTGCCAGCAAGCCCCCGCTTAGCGGGAGCTACAATGAGCAGTTCTTC. This sequence encodes CASKPPLSGSYNEQFF.